The 10 T cell receptor beta chains given below trace back to one sample, sequenced in a study of blood T cell repertoires in COVID-19 (dated by TCRdb to the early 2020s). The library relied on the immunoSEQ multiplex PCR assay. In TCRdb, the immuneACCESS table is reduced to in-frame sequences with V and J assigned. These tables do not hold every clone; where another copy was compared, an unresolved V gene accounts for under half, and the others remain unexplained. This sample has approximately 150,000 clones in its table, and 70% to 90% of those were observed once. 9.5% to 13% of the sample rests with the top ten. Material: peripheral blood. The receptors originated from a human donor in a cohort sampled during active COVID-19.

This clone was seen a single time. The rearrangement links TRBV7-2 to TRBJ2-7; a weak D match, TRBD1 (5 bases). Germline V gene data show CDR1 as SGHTA and CDR2 as FQGNSA. Trimming took 5 bases from V and 2 from J, leaving 13 bases between them. The CDR3 loop spans 14 amino acids. The DNA for the CDR3 is TGTGCCAGCAGCACCCGACAGAGAACCTACGAGCAGTACTTC. It translates to CASSTRQRTYEQYF.

This clone was seen more than once but under ten times. The chain combines TRBV7-8 with TRBJ2-7; 10 nucleotides match TRBD1. Germline V gene lookup returns CDR1 SGHVS and CDR2 FQNEAQ. The CDR3 has 14 residues. The V gene end was trimmed by 0 bases and the J gene end by 8 bases; junction bases not matched to a gene: 4. The CDR3: CASSLADRGHKQYF. CDR3 in DNA: TGTGCCAGCAGCTTAGCAGACAGGGGGCATAAGCAGTACTTC.

The chain uses TRBV5-1 and TRBJ2-1, with D unresolved. Trimming removed 4 bases at V and 0 bases at J, with 14 bases between. This CDR3 comprises 16 residues. Per germline, CDR1 SGHRS and CDR2 YFSETQ. The CDR3 DNA reads TGCGCCAGCAGCCAAACAGAGTCCAGCTCCTACAATGAGCAGTTCTTC. Its translation is CASSQTESSSYNEQFF.

The CDR3 sequence: CASSQEGTYEQYF. The CDR3 coding sequence is TGCGCCAGCAGCCAGGAGGGGACCTACGAGCAGTACTTC. The chain is built from TRBV4-1 and TRBJ2-7; D is possibly TRBD2 (6 bases). The ends were cut back, 3 bases at V and 2 bases at J, with 8 bases in the middle. Germline assignment: CDR1 MGHRA and CDR2 YSYEKL. CDR3 length: 13 residues.

This chain connects TRBV24-1 to TRBJ1-1; D remains ambiguous. The ends were cut back, 5 bases at V and 0 bases at J, with 9 bases in the middle. The CDR3 is 14 residues long. The V gene's germline CDR1 is KGHDR and CDR2 SFDVKD. The chain's CDR3 is CATSGVRVNTEAFF. The CDR3 region has the DNA TGTGCCACCAGTGGTGTTCGGGTGAACACTGAAGCTTTCTTT.

This chain links TRBV7-9 with TRBJ2-7, with 9 bases fitting TRBD1. Unmatched junction bases numbered 3, after V lost 6 bases and J lost 6 bases. The CDR3 length is 12 residues. The germline V gene encodes CDR1 SEHNR and CDR2 FQNEAQ (reference sequence). CDR3 sequence reads: CASRSQGAEQYF. The CDR3 DNA reads as TGTGCCAGCAGGTCACAGGGGGCCGAGCAGTACTTC.

The V gene is TRBV2, the J gene TRBJ1-6; D unresolved. V was pared by 6 bases and J by 5 bases, with 5 bases between. This CDR3 spans 12 amino acids. The germline V gene has CDR1 SNHLY and CDR2 FYNNEI. CDR3 nucleotides: TGTGCCAGCAGGGCAGATAATTCACCCCTCCACTTT. As protein: CASRADNSPLHF. The whole variable domain, filled in from reference TRBV2 and TRBJ1-6, reads EPEVTQTPSHQVTQMGQEVILRCVPISNHLYFYWYRQILGQKVEFLVSFYNNEISEKSEIFDDQFSVERPDGSNFTLKIRSTKLEDSAMYFCASRADNSPLHFGNGTRLTVT.

The gene calls are TRBV7-9 and TRBJ1-1; 9 bases line up with TRBD1. The CDR3 runs 16 residues. The V segment lost 5 bases and the J segment 8 bases; nucleotides outside the gene matches: 15. Germline lookup yields CDR1 SEHNR and CDR2 FQNEAQ (reference sequence). The CDR3 DNA is TGTGCCAGCAGCCTTGAGTTGACAGGGGGTTTGGTCGAAGCTTTCTTT. Translated, it gives CASSLELTGGLVEAFF.

The V gene is TRBV11-2, the J gene TRBJ2-7; a weak D match, TRBD2 (6 bases). The germline CDR1 and CDR2 sequences are SGHAT and FQNNGV. This CDR3 region has 12 residues. V lost 3 bases and J lost 4, with 7 bases in between. CDR3 coding DNA: TGTGCCAGCAGCTTTAGCGGTTACGAGCAGTACTTC. As protein: CASSFSGYEQYF.

CDR3 residues: CASSLKGQGAQNSPLHF. The CDR3 nucleotides read TGTGCCAGCAGCTTAAAGGGGCAGGGGGCGCAAAATTCACCCCTCCACTTT. The chain is built from TRBV7-2 and TRBJ1-6; TRBD1 matches at 8 bases. Germline CDR1 reads SGHTA; CDR2 reads FQGNSA. The CDR3 totals 17 residues. J lost 7 bases, V lost 2 bases, and 10 bases had no gene match. The variable domain in full, with the rest retrieved from reference TRBV7-2 and TRBJ1-6, is GAGVSQSPSNKVTEKGKDVELRCDPISGHTALYWYRQSLGQGLEFLIYFQGNSAPDKSGLPSDRFSAERTGGSVSTLTIQRTQQEDSAVYLCASSLKGQGAQNSPLHFGNGTRLTVT.